Presented here are 30 T cell receptor beta chains from one specimen sequenced in a study of T cells after yellow fever vaccination. TCRdb used MiXCR to reprocess the 5' RACE reads, holding one entry per CDR3 protein. The sample yields around 310,000 distinct CDR3 sequences, roughly 9.4% seen once. The material sequenced was PBMCs, taken on the day of the first yellow fever vaccination. These receptor sequences come from a man younger than 30 who received the YFV17D yellow fever vaccine.

This clonotype was seen at least ten times. The rearrangement links TRBV6-1 to TRBJ2-2; 7 bases are shared with TRBD1. V dropped 1 base and J dropped 5; count of bases not matched to a gene: 4. The germline gives CDR1 MNHNS, CDR2 SASEGT. The CDR3 runs to 15 residues. The CDR3 sequence is CASSEEGAWTGELFF. For the CDR3, the DNA is TGTGCCAGCAGTGAAGAGGGGGCGTGGACCGGGGAGCTGTTTTTT.

This chain links TRBV5-1 with TRBJ2-5, with TRBD1 matching 8 bases. The germline CDR1 and CDR2 sequences are SGHRS and YFSETQ. The CDR3 runs to 15 residues. J lost 9 bases, V lost 4 bases, and 14 bases had no gene match. CDR3 in amino acids: CASSASGGSKRPQYF. The CDR3 DNA reads as TGCGCCAGCAGCGCCTCAGGGGGCAGCAAGAGACCCCAGTACTTC.

The J gene is TRBJ1-2, the V gene TRBV14; D ambiguous. Trimming cost V 1 base and J 7 bases, with 7 bases left between them. CDR3 length: 12 residues. The germline V gene has CDR1 SGHDN and CDR2 FVKESK. The CDR3 spells CASSQGWGGYTF. CDR3 DNA: TGTGCCAGCAGCCAAGGTTGGGGTGGCTACACCTTC.

Ten or more counts support this clonotype. The rearrangement links TRBV20-1 to TRBJ2-3; D unclear. Germline V lookup: CDR1 DFQATT, CDR2 SNEGSKA (reference sequence). Trimming took off 4 bases at V and 3 bases at J, with 8 bases between the two ends. CDR3 length: 12 residues. CDR3 DNA sequence: TGCAGTGCTATACCTGGTACAGATACGCAGTATTTT. Encoded protein: CSAIPGTDTQYF.

This clonotype appeared many times. This chain connects TRBV19 to TRBJ2-2; the D gene is possibly TRBD2 (5 bases). This CDR3 region has 15 residues. Germline CDR1 is LNHDA and CDR2 is SQIVND (reference sequence). V was trimmed by 4 bases and J by 0 bases, leaving 9 bases between them. CDR3 DNA: TGTGCCAGTAGTAACGCGCGGGCGAACACCGGGGAGCTGTTTTTT. It yields the protein CASSNARANTGELFF.

The CDR3 spells CASSLPYIHSPLHF. The CDR3 region has the DNA TGTGCCAGCAGCCTCCCTTACATCCATTCACCCCTCCACTTT. V is TRBV13 and J is TRBJ1-6, with D unresolved. Germline CDR1 reads PRHDT; CDR2 reads FYEKMQ (reference sequence). Trimming cost V 5 bases and J 8 bases, with 13 bases left between them. The CDR3 is made up of 14 amino acids.

This clonotype turned up a few times. The CDR3 DNA is TGTGCCAGCAGTTTGCGGGAGTATTCACCCCTCCACTTT. This translates into CASSLREYSPLHF. The chain recombines TRBV12-3 or TRBV12-4 with TRBJ1-6; no firm D call. V shed 3 bases and J shed 8 bases, with 8 bases lying between them. This CDR3 region has 13 residues.

This sequence joins TRBV7-8 and TRBJ2-1; 11 bases fit TRBD1. The V segment lost 2 bases and the J segment 4 bases; nucleotides outside the gene matches: 7. The V gene's germline CDR1 is SGHVS and CDR2 FQNEAQ. This CDR3 spans 17 amino acids. This chain's CDR3 is CASSLLRDRGFYNEQFF. CDR3 in DNA: TGTGCCAGCAGCTTACTCCGGGACAGGGGGTTTTACAATGAGCAGTTCTTC.

This clonotype occurred once. The chain carries TRBV12-3 or TRBV12-4 and TRBJ2-2; D might be TRBD1 or TRBD2, each matching 5 bases. The CDR3 runs to 19 residues. Trimming cost V 0 bases and J 4 bases, with 21 bases left between them. The DNA of the CDR3 is TGTGCCAGCAGTTTAGCGCTGTCCTTCTTCAGGGAGTCCACCGGGGAGCTGTTTTTT. Protein sequence: CASSLALSFFRESTGELFF.

The chain combines TRBV5-1 with TRBJ2-5, with D perhaps being TRBD1 or TRBD2 (6 bases each). Germline V gene data show CDR1 as SGHRS and CDR2 as YFSETQ. V lost 3 bases, J lost 4 bases, and 13 bases lay in between. CDR3 length equals 14 residues. The CDR3 nucleotides read TGCGCCAGCAGCTCCGGGGGCCGGGGAGAGACCCAGTACTTC. Protein sequence: CASSSGGRGETQYF.

The chain is built from TRBV5-8 and TRBJ2-1; a weak D match, TRBD1 (5 bases). The germline V gene encodes CDR1 SGHTS and CDR2 YDEGEE. The CDR3 extends over 14 amino acids. Trimming removed 4 bases from V and 1 base from J, with 9 bases in between. As DNA, the CDR3 is TGTGCCAGCAGCGTCAGGGAATCCTACAATGAGCAGTTCTTC. This codes for CASSVRESYNEQFF.

This clonotype has a handful of counts. This chain joins TRBV5-1 and TRBJ1-1; D unresolved. Per germline, CDR1 SGHRS and CDR2 YFSETQ. This CDR3 is 14 amino acids long. Trimming took 0 bases from V and 1 from J, leaving 7 bases between them. This chain's CDR3 is CASSLAQENTEAFF. In DNA form, the CDR3 reads TGCGCCAGCAGCTTGGCCCAGGAGAACACTGAAGCTTTCTTT.

The table lists this clonotype with many counts. This chain uses TRBV19 with TRBJ2-1; D possibly corresponds to TRBD1 (6 bases). Trimming took off 7 bases at V and 1 base at J, with 11 bases between the two ends. Germline V gives CDR1 LNHDA, CDR2 SQIVND (reference sequence). The CDR3 is made up of 14 amino acids. DNA of the CDR3: TGTGCCAGTAATCAGGGGTCATCCTACAATGAGCAGTTCTTC. Amino acids: CASNQGSSYNEQFF.

This clonotype has ten or more counts. The V and J genes are TRBV12-3 or TRBV12-4 and TRBJ2-1; 8 bases are a match to TRBD1. V was pared by 6 bases and J by 6 bases, with 7 bases of the junction left unmatched. The CDR3 length is 14 residues. In nucleotides, the CDR3 is TGTGCCAGCAGCTCCAGACAGGGGTCCAATGAGCAGTTCTTC. Residues: CASSSRQGSNEQFF.

DNA of the CDR3: TGCGCCAGCAGCGCGCGCGGGACAGTGCGCTCCTACAATGAGCAGTTCTTC. It specifies CASSARGTVRSYNEQFF. This chain connects TRBV4-3 to TRBJ2-1; D might be TRBD1 (7 bases). CDR3 length: 17 amino acids. CDR1 and CDR2 (germline): LGHNA, YSLEER. V lost 5 bases and J 0 bases, leaving 17 bases between the germline ends.

This clonotype was seen ten or more times. The chain is built from TRBV4-3 and TRBJ2-5; TRBD1 matches 7 bases. The V gene end was trimmed by 1 base and the J gene end by 4 bases; junction bases not matched to a gene: 9. The CDR3 is 16 amino acids. The V gene's germline CDR1 is LGHNA and CDR2 YSLEER. CDR3 DNA: TGCGCCAGCAGCCAAGCGGAAGGGGGCTGGGTAGAGACCCAGTACTTC. Translated, it gives CASSQAEGGWVETQYF.

This clonotype was seen a handful of times. This chain links TRBV4-2 with TRBJ2-5, with 7 bases matching TRBD2. V trimming: 4 bases; J trimming: 3 bases; junction bases outside the gene matches: 5. Per the germline V gene, CDR1 is LGHNA and CDR2 is YNFKEQ. The CDR3 has 14 amino acids. Written as DNA, the CDR3 is TGTGCCAGCAGCCGCGGACTAGAGGAAGAGACCCAGTACTTC. Residues: CASSRGLEEETQYF.

The rearrangement links TRBV29-1 to TRBJ2-5; D ambiguous. The CDR3 runs to 13 residues. CDR1 and CDR2 (germline): SQVTM, ANQGSEA. Trimming pared 3 bases from V and 5 bases from J, leaving 13 bases between. The CDR3 DNA follows: TGCAGCGTTGAGGGTCACCGATCGGAGACCCAGTACTTC. Translating gives CSVEGHRSETQYF.

This clonotype appeared many times. The rearrangement joins TRBV5-1 to TRBJ2-7; tentative D call: TRBD2 (6 bases). This CDR3 spans 12 amino acids. Germline CDR1 reads SGHRS; CDR2 reads YFSETQ. V shed 4 bases and J shed 6 bases, with 11 bases lying between them. CDR3 residues: CASSPEGREQYF. CDR3 nucleotide sequence: TGCGCCAGCAGCCCGGAGGGTCGCGAGCAGTACTTC.

The chain combines TRBV5-1 with TRBJ2-6; D is unclear. The germline V gene encodes CDR1 SGHRS and CDR2 YFSETQ. The CDR3 is 16 amino acids. V lost 4 bases, J lost 1 base, and 12 bases lay in between. CDR3 bases: TGCGCCAGCAGCCCGGTTTTCGTATCTGGGGCCAACGTCCTGACTTTC. This gives the protein CASSPVFVSGANVLTF. Full variable domain (missing parts from reference TRBV5-1 and TRBJ2-6): KAGVTQTPRYLIKTRGQQVTLSCSPISGHRSVSWYQQTPGQGLQFLFEYFSETQRNKGNFPGRFSGRQFSNSRSEMNVSTLELGDSALYLCASSPVFVSGANVLTFGAGSRLTVL.

This clonotype was detected ten times or more. The chain couples TRBV6-5 to TRBJ1-2; no definite D call. Deletions cut 6 bases from V and 8 bases from J, with 16 bases between. The CDR3 is 13 amino acids. Germline CDR1 MNHEY, CDR2 SVGAGI. The CDR3 loop reads CASSPRPPGGYTF. CDR3 coding DNA: TGTGCCAGCAGCCCTAGACCTCCCGGGGGCTACACCTTC.

This clonotype has only a few counts. This chain links TRBV7-2 with TRBJ1-4; D not certain. CDR3 size: 14 residues. The germline CDR1 and CDR2 sequences are SGHTA and FQGNSA. V dropped 5 bases and J dropped 4 bases, with 11 bases sitting between them. CDR3 amino acids: CASSPRRLNEKLFF. The CDR3 coding sequence is TGTGCCAGCAGCCCTCGGCGGCTTAATGAAAAACTGTTTTTT.

This chain links TRBV7-9 with TRBJ1-1; 10 nucleotides match TRBD1. The CDR3 is made up of 14 amino acids. The germline V gene encodes CDR1 SEHNR and CDR2 FQNEAQ (reference sequence). Trimming cost V 5 bases and J 4 bases; bases outside gene matches: 4. In DNA form, the CDR3 reads TGTGCCAGCAGCACCTGGGACAGGGGCACTGAAGCTTTCTTT. The encoded protein is CASSTWDRGTEAFF.

The rearrangement uses TRBV7-2 and TRBJ2-3; 8 bases are a match to TRBD2. After removal of 3 bases from V and 0 bases from J, the junction contained 5 bases not matched to a gene. CDR1 is SGHTA, CDR2 FQGNSA, per germline. The CDR3 extends over 16 amino acids. This chain's CDR3 is CASSFPGGASTDTQYF. CDR3 bases: TGTGCCAGCAGCTTCCCGGGGGGGGCTAGCACAGATACGCAGTATTTT.

This clonotype was detected a few times. The rearrangement links TRBV18 to TRBJ1-1; possibly TRBD1 for D (5 bases). The V gene's germline CDR1 is KGHSH and CDR2 LQKENI. Trimming stripped 2 bases from V and 1 base from J, with 8 bases between. The CDR3 covers 14 residues. DNA of the CDR3: TGTGCCAGCTCACCAAGTGGGGGGAACACTGAAGCTTTCTTT. Translating gives CASSPSGGNTEAFF.

There are a few counts of this clonotype. The chain joins TRBV5-1 to TRBJ2-2, with D unclear. This CDR3 has 15 residues. In germline, CDR1 is SGHRS, CDR2 YFSETQ. Between the trimmed V and J ends, which lost 4 bases and 1 base, there was a span of 11 bases. DNA of the CDR3: TGCGCCAGCAGCCAGCAGCCAGGGAACACCGGGGAGCTGTTTTTT. Translated: CASSQQPGNTGELFF.

This chain connects TRBV5-1 to TRBJ1-1; D is unresolved. Between the trimmed V and J ends, which lost 0 bases and 8 bases, there was a span of 14 bases. CDR3 length: 14 amino acids. The germline CDR1 and CDR2 sequences are SGHRS and YFSETQ. CDR3 in DNA: TGCGCCAGCAGCTTGGCCAGCTCCTCGAGGGAAGCTTTCTTT. Its protein is CASSLASSSREAFF. The whole variable domain, remainder taken from reference TRBV5-1 and TRBJ1-1, is KAGVTQTPRYLIKTRGQQVTLSCSPISGHRSVSWYQQTPGQGLQFLFEYFSETQRNKGNFPGRFSGRQFSNSRSEMNVSTLELGDSALYLCASSLASSSREAFFGQGTRLTVV.

This clonotype showed up just a few times. The rearrangement uses TRBV5-1 and TRBJ2-3, with D uncertain. Germline CDR1 SGHRS, CDR2 YFSETQ. The CDR3 runs 14 residues. V was cut by 7 bases and J by 0 bases, with 12 bases left in between. CDR3 in amino acids: CASQVGPSTDTQYF. CDR3 bases: TGCGCCAGCCAAGTCGGGCCGAGCACAGATACGCAGTATTTT.

This clonotype showed up just a few times. V usage is TRBV12-3 or TRBV12-4 and J usage is TRBJ1-5; 7 nucleotides align to TRBD1. This CDR3 comprises 15 residues. Trimming cost V 6 bases and J 4 bases; bases outside gene matches: 9. Written as DNA, the CDR3 is TGTGCCAGCAGCCCCCGCTTGACAGGGAATCAGCCCCAGCATTTT. Translated, it gives CASSPRLTGNQPQHF.

This clonotype was counted between two and nine times. The rearrangement uses TRBV11-1 and TRBJ2-1; 14 positions agree with TRBD2. The CDR3 extends over 19 amino acids. Germline CDR1 is SGHAT and CDR2 is FQDESV (reference sequence). With 1 base clipped from V and 1 base from J, the junction kept 6 bases outside the gene matches. The CDR3 protein is CASSLVGLAGGSSYNEQFF. The CDR3 bases are TGTGCCAGCAGCTTAGTTGGACTAGCGGGGGGTAGTTCCTACAATGAGCAGTTCTTC.